This entry features one T cell receptor (beta chain) sequence. Its antigen is not known. This sample was taken from a study of human T cells and chemical hapten exposure. V gave up 5 bases and J gave up 12 bases, with 14 bases separating them. The CDR3 is made up of 11 amino acids. Germline V gene data show CDR1 as MDHEN and CDR2 as SYDVKM. Library preparation tagged each individual cDNA molecule with a unique molecular identifier. Original methodology: Samples contained a median of approximately 100,000 TCRs, with a range of roughly 20,000 to 690,600. TCRdb reprocessed the RACE reads via MiXCR and lists one record per CDR3 protein. The V and J calls were determined by TCRdb, not by the authors. The sample records tens of thousands of distinct CDR3 sequences, about an eighth being singletons. Time point denoted: pre-sensitization, week 0. Treatment noted: therapeutic diphenylcyclopropenone sensitization with weekly scalp DPC. The study enrolled 18 to 70-year-old alopecia patients suitable for DPC.

Study-level results: TCRs whose frequency exceeded 1 in 1000 remained the same following DPC sensitization.

This specimen was whole blood, taken in connection with sensitization to the hapten diphenylcyclopropenone (DPC). V and J are TRBV28 and TRBJ2-7, with D unresolved. This TCR was recovered from a young woman with alopecia areata. Some clones in this sample may be carry-over from other donors' samples. The CDR3 nucleotides are TGTGCCAGCAGTGATCAACTGGTGGGGTACTTC. It is translated as CASSDQLVGYF. Combining the CDR3 with reference TRBV28 and TRBJ2-7 gives the whole variable domain DVKVTQSSRYLVKRTGEKVFLECVQDMDHENMFWYRQDPGLGLRLIYFSYDVKMKEKGDIPEGYSVSREKKERFSLILESASTNQTSMYLCASSDQLVGYFGPGTRLTVT.